This passage covers 12 T cell receptor beta chains from one sample sequenced in a study of blood T cell repertoires in COVID-19. The table came from immunoSEQ multiplex PCR; TCRdb's copy has only in-frame clones and leaves some out. The sample lists some 71,000 clones; 84% were seen once. Sequencing was carried out using peripheral blood. The receptors come from a woman aged 45-65 years with acute or convalescent COVID-19.

The genes are TRBV19 and TRBJ1-3; a weak D match, TRBD1 (6 bases). This CDR3 has 16 amino acids. Between the trimmed V and J ends, which lost 6 bases and 0 bases, there was a span of 15 bases. CDR1 and CDR2 from the germline V gene are LNHDA and SQIVND (reference sequence). CDR3 DNA: TGTGCCAGTAGCCGACAGGTTCTTCTCTCTGGAAACACCATATATTTT. Translating gives CASSRQVLLSGNTIYF.

The chain has TRBV7-9 and TRBJ2-5; 11 bases align to TRBD2. Per the germline V gene, CDR1 is SEHNR and CDR2 is FQNEAQ (reference sequence). This CDR3 is built from 14 residues. Trimming at V came to 11 bases and at J to 4 bases, leaving 9 bases not matched to a gene. CDR3 in DNA: TGTGCCGTGACTAGCGGGAATTCAGGAGAGACCCAGTACTTC. Its translation is CAVTSGNSGETQYF.

The rearrangement links TRBV5-1 to TRBJ2-3, with 7 bases matching TRBD2. CDR1 is SGHRS and CDR2 is YFSETQ in the germline V gene. V gave up 4 bases and J gave up 0 bases; unmatched junction bases: 8. This CDR3 contains 16 residues. Here the CDR3 DNA reads TGCGCCAGCAGCCCTGGGACTACAAAAAGCACAGATACGCAGTATTTT. Its translation is CASSPGTTKSTDTQYF.

In DNA form, the CDR3 reads TGTGCCAGCAGCTTCCCCGACAGGGGGCCTAATCAGCCCCAGCATTTT. This translates into CASSFPDRGPNQPQHF. The chain recombines TRBV7-2 with TRBJ1-5; 10 bases are shared with TRBD1. The CDR3 totals 16 residues. The V gene's germline CDR1 is SGHTA and CDR2 FQGNSA. The V and J ends lost 3 bases and 4 bases, in that order; junction bases with no gene match: 6.

This chain uses TRBV9 with TRBJ1-6; 8 bases are shared with TRBD1. Germline V gene data show CDR1 as SGDLS and CDR2 as YYNGEE. Trimming cost V 3 bases and J 9 bases; bases outside gene matches: 8. This CDR3 spans 15 amino acids. DNA for the CDR3: TGTGCCAGCAGCGCCGGACAGGGAGGGCGTTCACCCCTCCACTTT. Protein product: CASSAGQGGRSPLHF.

Points on this clone: The same CDR3 is also encoded by other DNA sequences in this sample. The J gene is TRBJ2-4, the V gene TRBV6-2 or TRBV6-3, with 7 bases that match TRBD1. CDR1 and CDR2 (germline): MNHEY, SVGEGT. The CDR3 length is 14 residues. The trim removed 5 bases at V and 7 bases at J, leaving 8 bases unmatched. CDR3 sequence (DNA): TGTGCCAGCAGTCAAGCCGGGACAGTCAACATTCAGTACTTC. Protein sequence: CASSQAGTVNIQYF.

The gene calls are TRBV5-1 and TRBJ1-1; 7 bases are shared with TRBD1. V was pared by 2 bases and J by 3 bases, with 1 base of the junction left unmatched. The CDR3 runs to 13 residues. Germline V gives CDR1 SGHRS, CDR2 YFSETQ. CDR3 protein: CASSFTGDTEAFF. For the CDR3, the DNA is TGCGCCAGCAGCTTCACAGGGGACACTGAAGCTTTCTTT.

The gene calls are TRBV27 and TRBJ2-2; D unclear. V was shortened by 2 bases and J by 6 bases, with 7 bases between the two germline ends. Germline-derived CDR1 and CDR2 are MNHEY and SMNVEV (reference sequence). This CDR3 contains 13 residues. CDR3 amino acids: CASSLMASGELFF. The CDR3 nucleotides are TGTGCCAGCAGTTTAATGGCTTCCGGGGAGCTGTTTTTT.

CDR3 amino acids: CASSYGREYDEQYF. For the CDR3, the DNA is TGTGCCAGCAGTTACGGGCGGGAGTACGACGAGCAGTACTTC. The gene calls are TRBV6-2 or TRBV6-3 and TRBJ2-7; 7 bases map to TRBD2. Germline V lookup: CDR1 MNHEY, CDR2 SVGEGT. After removal of 2 bases from V and 5 bases from J, the junction contained 6 bases not matched to a gene. The CDR3 is 14 amino acids.

The chain links TRBV25-1 to TRBJ1-5; a weak D match, TRBD1 (5 bases). This CDR3 region has 14 residues. The germline V and J ends were trimmed by 4 bases and 3 bases, with 10 bases remaining between them. Germline V CDR1 and CDR2: MGHDK, SYGVNS. This CDR3 reads CASSAQGFNQPQHF. DNA of the CDR3: TGTGCCAGCAGTGCCCAGGGCTTCAATCAGCCCCAGCATTTT.

This clone was picked up a small number of times. CDR3 amino acids: CASRDGGHEKLFF. CDR3 DNA: TGTGCCAGCAGGGACGGGGGGCACGAAAAACTGTTTTTT. This rearrangement joins TRBV6-5 to TRBJ1-4; TRBD1 might be the D (6 bases). The CDR3 loop spans 13 amino acids. V lost 6 bases to trimming and J lost 8 bases, with 13 bases between them. CDR1 is MNHEY and CDR2 is SVGAGI in the germline V gene.

The chain links TRBV18 to TRBJ1-2; a possible D gene is TRBD1 (5 bases). The germline V and J ends were trimmed by 6 bases and 7 bases, with 15 bases remaining between them. The CDR3 covers 13 residues. Germline CDR1 reads KGHSH; CDR2 reads LQKENI. CDR3 DNA: TGTGCCAGCTCTGGACAACATGTGGGTGGCTACACCTTC. Its translation is CASSGQHVGGYTF.